This T cell receptor beta chain was found in a study of blood T cells in healthy people across ages. Germline V CDR1 and CDR2: MNHEY, SVGAGI. V dropped 4 bases and J dropped 6; count of bases not matched to a gene: 7. The CDR3 extends over 16 amino acids. For the second PCR, which ran for about 7 to 11 cycles, a sample-barcoded 5' primer and a J-beta primer mix were used. TCRdb fed the 5' RACE reads into MiXCR, producing one record per CDR3 protein. The repertoire consists of over 950,000 distinct CDR3 sequences, with roughly 51% occurring once and the leading ten covering over 20%. The sample was blood. This receptor was obtained from a woman in her fifties or sixties in good health. The genes are TRBV6-5 and TRBJ2-1; 12 bases fit TRBD2. CDR3 protein: CASSSQKLAGGNEQFF. CDR3 in DNA: TGTGCCAGCAGTTCCCAAAAACTAGCGGGGGGCAATGAGCAGTTCTTC.